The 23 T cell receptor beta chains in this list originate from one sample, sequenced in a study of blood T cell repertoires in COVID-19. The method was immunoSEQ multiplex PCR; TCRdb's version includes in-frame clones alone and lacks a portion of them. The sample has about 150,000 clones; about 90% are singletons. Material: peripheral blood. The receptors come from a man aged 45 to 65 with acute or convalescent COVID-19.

The CDR3 region has the DNA TGCAGCGTTGAGCCGACAGGGGGGGACTATGGCTACACCTTC. Translation gives CSVEPTGGDYGYTF. This rearrangement joins TRBV29-1 to TRBJ1-2; 9 nucleotides match TRBD1. This CDR3 spans 14 amino acids. V lost 3 bases, J lost 3 bases, and 5 bases stayed unmatched. Germline CDR1 reads SQVTM; CDR2 reads ANQGSEA.

CDR3 nucleotides: TGTGCCAGCAGCACCATCCCCAGGGGTTCTAATGAAAAACTGTTTTTT. Translating it yields CASSTIPRGSNEKLFF. This chain uses TRBV7-4 with TRBJ1-4; D is possibly TRBD1 (6 bases). This CDR3 spans 16 amino acids. Germline CDR1 is SGHVT and CDR2 is SQSDAQ. Trimming stripped 5 bases from V and 3 bases from J, with 16 bases between.

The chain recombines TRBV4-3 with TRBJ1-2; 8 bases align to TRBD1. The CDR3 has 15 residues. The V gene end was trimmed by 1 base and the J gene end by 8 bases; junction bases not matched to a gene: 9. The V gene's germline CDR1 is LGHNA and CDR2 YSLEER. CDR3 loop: CASSQVAGGMGGYTF. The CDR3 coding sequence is TGCGCCAGCAGCCAAGTGGCAGGGGGCATGGGAGGCTACACCTTC.

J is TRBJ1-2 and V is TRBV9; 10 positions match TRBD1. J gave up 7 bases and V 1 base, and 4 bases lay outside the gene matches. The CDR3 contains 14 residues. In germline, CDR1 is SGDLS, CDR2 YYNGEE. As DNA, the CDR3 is TGTGCCAGCAGCGTACCGACAGGGGGCCGTGGCTACACCTTC. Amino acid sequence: CASSVPTGGRGYTF. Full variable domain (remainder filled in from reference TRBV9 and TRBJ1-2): DSGVTQTPKHLITATGQRVTLRCSPRSGDLSVYWYQQSLDQGLQFLIQYYNGEERAKGNILERFSAQQFPDLHSELNLSSLELGDSALYFCASSVPTGGRGYTFGSGTRLTVV.

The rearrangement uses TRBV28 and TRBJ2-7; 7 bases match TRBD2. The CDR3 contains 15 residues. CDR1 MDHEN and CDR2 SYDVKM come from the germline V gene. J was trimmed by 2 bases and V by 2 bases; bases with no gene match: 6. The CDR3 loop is CASSLTGGKAYEQYF. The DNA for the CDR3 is TGTGCCAGCAGTTTAACGGGAGGAAAAGCCTACGAGCAGTACTTC.

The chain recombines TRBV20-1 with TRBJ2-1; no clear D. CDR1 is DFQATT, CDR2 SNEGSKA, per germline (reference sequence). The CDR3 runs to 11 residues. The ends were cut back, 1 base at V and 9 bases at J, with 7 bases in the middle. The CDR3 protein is CSARVRSEQFF. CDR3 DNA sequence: TGCAGTGCTAGAGTCCGCAGTGAGCAGTTCTTC.

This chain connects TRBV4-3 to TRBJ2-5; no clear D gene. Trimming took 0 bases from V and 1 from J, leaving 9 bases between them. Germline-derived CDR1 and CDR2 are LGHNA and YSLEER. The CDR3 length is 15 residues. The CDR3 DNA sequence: TGCGCCAGCAGCCAAGATTGGCTCTTCCAAGAGACCCAGTACTTC. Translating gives CASSQDWLFQETQYF.

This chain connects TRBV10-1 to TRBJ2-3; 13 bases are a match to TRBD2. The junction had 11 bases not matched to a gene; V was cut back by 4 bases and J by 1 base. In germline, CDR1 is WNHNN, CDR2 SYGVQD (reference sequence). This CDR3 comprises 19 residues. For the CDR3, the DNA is TGCGCCAGCAGTGGCACTAGCGGGAGGGCCGACACGCGCACAGATACGCAGTATTTT. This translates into CASSGTSGRADTRTDTQYF.

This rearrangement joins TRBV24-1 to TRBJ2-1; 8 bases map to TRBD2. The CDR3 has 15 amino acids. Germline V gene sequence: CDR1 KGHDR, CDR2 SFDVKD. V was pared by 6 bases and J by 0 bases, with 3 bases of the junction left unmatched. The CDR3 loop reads CATSNAGGSYNEQFF. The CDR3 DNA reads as TGTGCCACCAGTAATGCGGGGGGCTCCTACAATGAGCAGTTCTTC.

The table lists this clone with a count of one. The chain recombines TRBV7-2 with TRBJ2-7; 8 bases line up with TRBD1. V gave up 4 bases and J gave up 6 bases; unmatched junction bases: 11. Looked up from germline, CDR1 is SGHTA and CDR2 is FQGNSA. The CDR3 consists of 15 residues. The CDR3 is CASSWRTGTSGEQYF. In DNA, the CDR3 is TGTGCCAGCAGCTGGCGGACAGGGACCTCGGGCGAGCAGTACTTC.

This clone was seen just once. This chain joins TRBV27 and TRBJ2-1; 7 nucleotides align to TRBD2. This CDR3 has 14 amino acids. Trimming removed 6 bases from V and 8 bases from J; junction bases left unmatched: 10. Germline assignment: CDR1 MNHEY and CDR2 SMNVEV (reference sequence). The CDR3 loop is CASSRLAPGDEQFF. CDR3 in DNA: TGTGCCAGCAGCCGACTAGCTCCTGGGGATGAGCAGTTCTTC.

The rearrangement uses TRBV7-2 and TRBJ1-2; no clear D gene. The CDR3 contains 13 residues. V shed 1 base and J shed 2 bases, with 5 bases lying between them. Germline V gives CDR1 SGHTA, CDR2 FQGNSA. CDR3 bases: TGTGCCAGCAGCTTAGGTCAGAACTATGGCTACACCTTC. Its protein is CASSLGQNYGYTF.

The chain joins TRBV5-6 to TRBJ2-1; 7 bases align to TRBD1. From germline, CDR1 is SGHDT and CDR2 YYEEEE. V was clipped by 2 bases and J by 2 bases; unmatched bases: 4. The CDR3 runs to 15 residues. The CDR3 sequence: CASSFRGITYNEQFF. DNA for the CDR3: TGTGCCAGCAGCTTCAGGGGGATCACCTACAATGAGCAGTTCTTC.

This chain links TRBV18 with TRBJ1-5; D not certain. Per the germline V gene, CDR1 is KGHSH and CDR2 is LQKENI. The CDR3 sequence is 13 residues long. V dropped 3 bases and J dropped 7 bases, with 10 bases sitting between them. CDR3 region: CASSPNPLQPQHF. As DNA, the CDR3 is TGTGCCAGCTCACCTAATCCTTTGCAGCCCCAGCATTTT.

CDR3 DNA sequence: TGTGCCAGCAGTTCCAGCGGGAACACCGGGGAGCTGTTTTTT. Protein: CASSSSGNTGELFF. The chain employs TRBV28 and TRBJ2-2; D possibly corresponds to TRBD2 (5 bases). V lost 4 bases and J lost 1, with 7 bases in between. Germline V gives CDR1 MDHEN, CDR2 SYDVKM. This CDR3 comprises 14 residues.

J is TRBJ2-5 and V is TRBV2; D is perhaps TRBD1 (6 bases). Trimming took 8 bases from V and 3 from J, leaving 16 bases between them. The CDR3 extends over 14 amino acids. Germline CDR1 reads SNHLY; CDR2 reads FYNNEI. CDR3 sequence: CASGGHPKEETQYF. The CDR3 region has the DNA TGTGCCAGCGGGGGACATCCTAAGGAAGAGACCCAGTACTTC.

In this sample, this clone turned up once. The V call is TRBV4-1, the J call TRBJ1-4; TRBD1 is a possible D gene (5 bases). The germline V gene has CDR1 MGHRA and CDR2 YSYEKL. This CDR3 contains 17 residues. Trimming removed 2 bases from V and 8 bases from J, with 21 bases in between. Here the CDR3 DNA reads TGCGCCAGCAGCCAACCCTGGGGGGGTCCAGAGCGAGAAAAACTGTTTTTT. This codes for CASSQPWGGPEREKLFF.

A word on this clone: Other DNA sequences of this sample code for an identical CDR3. This CDR3 is CASSPPSGQETQYF. The DNA for the CDR3 is TGTGCCAGCTCACCTCCCTCGGGGCAAGAGACCCAGTACTTC. The chain has TRBV18 and TRBJ2-5; the D gene is possibly TRBD2 (5 bases). The CDR3 covers 14 residues. Trimming took 3 bases from V and 2 from J, leaving 10 bases between them. The V gene's germline CDR1 is KGHSH and CDR2 LQKENI.

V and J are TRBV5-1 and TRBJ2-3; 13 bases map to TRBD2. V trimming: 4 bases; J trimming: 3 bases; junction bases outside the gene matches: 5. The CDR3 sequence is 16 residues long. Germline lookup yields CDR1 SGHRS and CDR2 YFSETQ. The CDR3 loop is CASSMGLAGQTDTQYF. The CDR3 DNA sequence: TGCGCCAGCAGCATGGGACTAGCGGGGCAGACAGATACGCAGTATTTT.

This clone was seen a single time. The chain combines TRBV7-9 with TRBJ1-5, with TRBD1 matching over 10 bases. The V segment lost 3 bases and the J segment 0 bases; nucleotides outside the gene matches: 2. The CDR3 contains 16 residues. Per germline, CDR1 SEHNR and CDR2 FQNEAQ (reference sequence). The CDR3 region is CASSLGTGDSNQPQHF. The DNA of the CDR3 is TGTGCCAGCAGCTTGGGGACAGGGGATAGCAATCAGCCCCAGCATTTT.

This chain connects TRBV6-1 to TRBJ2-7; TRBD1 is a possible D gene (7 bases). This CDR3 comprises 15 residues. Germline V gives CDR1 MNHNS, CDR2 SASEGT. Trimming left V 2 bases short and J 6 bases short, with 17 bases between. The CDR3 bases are TGTGCCAGCAGTGAAAAGGCAGGGGGGATCCTCGAGCAGTACTTC. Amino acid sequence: CASSEKAGGILEQYF.

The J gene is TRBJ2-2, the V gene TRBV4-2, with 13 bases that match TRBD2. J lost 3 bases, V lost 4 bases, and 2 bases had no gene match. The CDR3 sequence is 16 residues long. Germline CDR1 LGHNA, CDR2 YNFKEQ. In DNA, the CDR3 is TGTGCCAGCAGCCGGACTAGCGGGGGCGACACCGGGGAGCTGTTTTTT. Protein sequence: CASSRTSGGDTGELFF.

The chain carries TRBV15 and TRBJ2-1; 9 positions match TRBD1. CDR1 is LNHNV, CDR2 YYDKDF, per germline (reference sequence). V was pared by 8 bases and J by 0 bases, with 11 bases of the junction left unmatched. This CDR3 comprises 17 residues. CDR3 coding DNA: TGTGCCACCGTGGGACAGGGAACCTTAAGCTCCTACAATGAGCAGTTCTTC. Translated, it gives CATVGQGTLSSYNEQFF.